This TCR beta chain was captured in a study of PD-L1 blockade in urothelial cancer. Whole-study context: Of prior chemotherapy regimens, patients had received between 0 and 3. Specimens of blood held a median count of roughly 140,000 T cells. Study findings and constraints: Improved survival was predicted by pretreatment blood TCR clonality below the median. Blood clones associated with the tumor expanded more at 3 weeks in durable-benefit patients.

Repertoires were generated with immunoSEQ multiplex PCR, while TCRdb's copy carries only in-frame clones and drops some. The data contain 30,000 to 45,000 clones, around 88% of them singletons. This clone was recorded a few times. What it binds is unknown. Germline V gene data show CDR1 as MGHRA and CDR2 as YSYEKL. This CDR3 has 15 amino acids. The V and J ends lost 1 base and 4 bases, in that order; junction bases with no gene match: 4. The sequenced sample was PBMCs, obtained around atezolizumab (anti-PD-L1) treatment. The V gene is TRBV4-1, the J gene TRBJ2-3, with 8 bases lining up with TRBD2. This clonotype originated in a man aged 55 to 70 with urothelial cancer. This CDR3 reads CASSQGNGGADTQYF. DNA of the CDR3: TGCGCCAGCAGCCAAGGGAACGGGGGGGCAGATACGCAGTATTTT.